This paragraph reports one T cell receptor (beta chain). The antigen remains unidentified. This entry comes from a study of cytomegalovirus exposure and HLA in healthy donors. With 60 Vbeta and 13 Jbeta primers, the PCR was carried out. TCRdb's copy holds only in-frame clones and misses some; the assay was immunoSEQ multiplex PCR. The sample has 120,000 to 150,000 clones, around 72% seen once. Overall study results and limits: Analyzed later, association rates of TCRs varied across HLA loci, with DRB1 most and HLA-C fewest. Other equally common chains were less clonally expanded than HLA-associated TCR beta chains, a later analysis showed.

The V and J ends lost 0 bases and 2 bases respectively, with 11 bases between them. Germline-derived CDR1 and CDR2 are MRHNA and SNTAGT. The CDR3 sequence is 16 residues long. The source material was PBMCs. The TCR sequence derives from a human donor in good health. The chain has TRBV6-4 and TRBJ2-1; D remains ambiguous. The CDR3 nucleotides are TGTGCCAGCAGTGACTCATTCGTCCCTACCTACAATGAGCAGTTCTTC. Residues: CASSDSFVPTYNEQFF.